These 15 T cell receptor beta chains came from one sample sequenced in a study of early T cells in non-severe SARS-CoV-2 infection. Each CDR3 protein gets one entry after TCRdb re-called the 5' RACE reads with MiXCR. The repertoire holds about 90,000 distinct CDR3 sequences, approximately 12% seen once, with approximately 4.7% in the top ten. Sequencing used whole blood, obtained at baseline. These receptors originate from an adult who was a healthcare worker with PCR-confirmed SARS-CoV-2 infection or an uninfected control (not recorded which).

This clonotype appeared a few times. The chain is built from TRBV11-3 and TRBJ2-1, with D possibly TRBD2 on 6 matching bases. V was cut by 0 bases and J by 0 bases, with 15 bases left in between. CDR3 length equals 18 residues. Per germline, CDR1 SGHNT and CDR2 YENEEA. CDR3 nucleotides: TGTGCCAGCAGCTTAGATGTATTCGGGAGAGGCTCCTACAATGAGCAGTTCTTC. This encodes CASSLDVFGRGSYNEQFF. Complete variable domain (other parts from reference TRBV11-3 and TRBJ2-1): EAGVVQSPRYKIIEKKQPVAFWCNPISGHNTLYWYLQNLGQGPELLIRYENEEAVDDSQLPKDRFSAERLKGVDSTLKIQPAELGDSAVYLCASSLDVFGRGSYNEQFFGPGTRLTVL.

This rearrangement joins TRBV10-1 to TRBJ1-1, with D unclear. V lost 2 bases and J lost 1, with 8 bases in between. The V gene's germline CDR1 is WNHNN and CDR2 SYGVQD (reference sequence). This CDR3 spans 14 amino acids. As DNA, the CDR3 is TGCGCCAGCAGTGAGCAGCGCCAGAACACTGAAGCTTTCTTT. Translating gives CASSEQRQNTEAFF.

This clonotype appeared many times. In DNA form, the CDR3 reads TGTGCCAGCAGTGAACCTTCCCTCATGAAGCACTATGGCTACACCTTC. Residues: CASSEPSLMKHYGYTF. The chain is built from TRBV6-1 and TRBJ1-2; D gene unclear. Germline lookup yields CDR1 MNHNS and CDR2 SASEGT. The CDR3 contains 16 residues. V shed 2 bases and J shed 3 bases, with 16 bases lying between them.

The chain combines TRBV12-3 or TRBV12-4 with TRBJ2-1, with 8 bases matching TRBD1. V shed 3 bases, J shed 5 bases, and the junction held 9 bases outside the gene matches. The CDR3 totals 16 residues. The CDR3: CASSLPRTGFHNEQFF. In nucleotides, the CDR3 is TGTGCCAGCAGTTTGCCCCGGACAGGGTTCCACAATGAGCAGTTCTTC.

V usage is TRBV19 and J usage is TRBJ2-5; 15 bases are shared with TRBD2. CDR1 is LNHDA, CDR2 SQIVND, per germline (reference sequence). With 9 bases clipped from V and 5 bases from J, the junction kept 10 bases outside the gene matches. The CDR3 loop spans 16 amino acids. The CDR3 DNA follows: TGTGCCAGCAGATCCGGGACTAGCGGGAGGTTGGAGACCCAGTACTTC. Translating gives CASRSGTSGRLETQYF.

This clonotype is categorized as medium-sized (0.01 to 0.1%). V is TRBV29-1 and J is TRBJ1-1; tentatively, D is TRBD1 (5 bases). The CDR3 loop spans 11 amino acids. The germline V gene encodes CDR1 SQVTM and CDR2 ANQGSEA. V lost 8 bases to trimming and J lost 4 bases, with 11 bases between them. CDR3 protein: CSFSDSTEAFF. Here the CDR3 DNA reads TGCAGCTTTTCTGACAGCACTGAAGCTTTCTTT.

This clonotype was counted only a few times. V usage is TRBV5-4 and J usage is TRBJ2-7, with D maybe TRBD2 (6 bases). Germline CDR1 is SGHNT and CDR2 is YYREEE (reference sequence). V gave up 0 bases and J gave up 7 bases, with 8 bases separating them. The CDR3 consists of 12 residues. The CDR3 protein is CASSLAAGEQYF. For the CDR3, the DNA is TGTGCCAGCAGCTTGGCGGCGGGAGAGCAGTACTTC.

This chain uses TRBV2 with TRBJ2-3, with D possibly TRBD1 on 6 matching bases. The V gene lost 9 bases and the J gene lost 6 bases, with 16 bases spanning the gap. CDR3 length: 13 amino acids. CDR1 SNHLY and CDR2 FYNNEI come from the germline V gene. The CDR3, as DNA: TGTGCCAGAAACAGGGCATCGACGGATACGCAGTATTTT. Its protein is CARNRASTDTQYF.

In this sample, this clonotype turned up many times. The V gene is TRBV30, the J gene TRBJ2-7; 8 nucleotides line up with TRBD2. The germline V gene encodes CDR1 GTSNPN and CDR2 SVGIG (reference sequence). Trimming removed 4 bases from V and 6 bases from J; junction bases left unmatched: 11. This CDR3 has 14 amino acids. This CDR3 reads CAWTSGTRYGEQYF. The DNA of the CDR3 is TGTGCCTGGACCTCCGGGACTAGGTACGGCGAGCAGTACTTC.

This chain uses TRBV28 with TRBJ2-7; D is ambiguous. The length of the CDR3 is 14 residues. Germline V gives CDR1 MDHEN, CDR2 SYDVKM. V gave up 4 bases and J gave up 0 bases, with 10 bases separating them. The DNA for the CDR3 is TGTGCCAGCAGTTCCCCTATAAGCTCCTACGAGCAGTACTTC. It is translated as CASSSPISSYEQYF.

The chain links TRBV12-3 or TRBV12-4 to TRBJ2-2, with 9 bases fitting TRBD1. J was trimmed by 1 base and V by 5 bases; bases with no gene match: 8. The CDR3 contains 17 residues. The DNA for the CDR3 is TGTGCCAGCAGTCCTCGGACAGGGGCTATGAACACCGGGGAGCTGTTTTTT. Protein product: CASSPRTGAMNTGELFF.

The chain joins TRBV11-2 to TRBJ2-5, with D possibly matching TRBD2 (6 bases). Germline lookup yields CDR1 SGHAT and CDR2 FQNNGV. The CDR3 spans 18 residues. The V end lost 3 bases, the J end lost 4 bases, and 24 bases lay between the germline ends. The CDR3 sequence: CASSFSLIGTPRVETQYF. CDR3 nucleotides: TGTGCCAGCAGCTTTTCCCTAATCGGGACTCCTAGGGTAGAGACCCAGTACTTC.

This clonotype was counted a few times. The CDR3 DNA sequence: TGTGCCAGCTCACCATTCAAGGGGACAGGGGAACTCTCCTCACCCCTCCACTTT. Protein: CASSPFKGTGELSSPLHF. V usage is TRBV18 and J usage is TRBJ1-6; 10 bases fit TRBD1. V gave up 2 bases and J gave up 10 bases; unmatched junction bases: 14. The germline CDR1 and CDR2 sequences are KGHSH and LQKENI. This CDR3 contains 18 residues.

This clonotype showed up just a few times. The rearrangement uses TRBV12-3 or TRBV12-4 and TRBJ1-2, with D perhaps TRBD1 (6 bases). V lost 3 bases, J lost 1 base, and 9 bases lay in between. The CDR3 totals 14 residues. The CDR3 sequence is CASSLGHSNYGYTF. The CDR3 coding sequence is TGTGCCAGCAGTTTGGGACATAGTAACTATGGCTACACCTTC.

At least ten counts were recorded for this clonotype. This chain uses TRBV11-2 with TRBJ1-6; D is ambiguous. Germline V gene sequence: CDR1 SGHAT, CDR2 FQNNGV. CDR3 length: 13 residues. Trimming shortened V by 6 bases and J by 7 bases, and 10 bases separated the two germline ends. CDR3 bases: TGTGCCAGCAGTCTAGTGGGGAATTCACCCCTCCACTTT. Residues: CASSLVGNSPLHF.